This T cell receptor beta chain came from a study of T cells after posttransplantation cyclophosphamide. General study findings and limits: Skin or GI-infiltrating T cells shared few TRB sequences with blood.

The data were produced by immunoSEQ multiplex PCR, yet TCRdb's version contains in-frame clones alone and is incomplete. This sample carries around 28,000 clones, none of them present only once. In regard to this clone: Its antigen is not identified.

Germline V gene sequence: CDR1 SGHTA, CDR2 FQGNSA. This CDR3 spans 14 amino acids. Trimming stripped 3 bases from V and 0 bases from J, with 6 bases between. V usage is TRBV7-2 and J usage is TRBJ1-5; D is unclear. The clonotype originates from an older woman in good health, CMV-negative, and a related stem cell transplant donor. Sequenced material: PBMCs. The CDR3 bases are TGTGCCAGCAGCTTCACAAATAGCAATCAGCCCCAGCATTTT. This translates into CASSFTNSNQPQHF. Combining the CDR3 with reference TRBV7-2 and TRBJ1-5 gives the whole variable domain GAGVSQSPSNKVTEKGKDVELRCDPISGHTALYWYRQSLGQGLEFLIYFQGNSAPDKSGLPSDRFSAERTGGSVSTLTIQRTQQEDSAVYLCASSFTNSNQPQHFGDGTRLSIL.